This TCR beta chain was retrieved from a study of shared clonotypes between healthy human individuals. This clone was seen just once. The CDR3 is made up of 12 amino acids. Germline CDR1 is SGHAT and CDR2 is FQDESV (reference sequence). V was cut by 1 base and J by 12 bases, with 12 bases left in between. Clones were sequenced by immunoSEQ multiplex PCR, and TCRdb holds only the in-frame ones, with some missing. The table has 950,000 to 1,100,000 clones, about 80% seen once. The genes are TRBV11-1 and TRBJ1-2, with D hard to call. Sequencing used memory CD4+ T cells from PBMCs. Sample subset: CD45RA-negative fraction. This clonotype originated in a man aged 18 to 30 in good health. Some clones in this sample may be carry-over from other donors' samples. CDR3 sequence: CASSLEKGTNTF. The CDR3 region has the DNA TGTGCCAGCAGCTTAGAAAAGGGTACCAACACCTTC.